The clone carrying this T cell receptor beta chain was picked up many times. This sample stems from a study of T cells in Graves' hyperthyroidism and ophthalmopathy. Study information: Pretreatment peripheral blood was obtained at initial diagnosis.

TCR beta CDR3 sequences were amplified from RNA transcripts. First-round RT-PCR targeting the TCR CDR3 was performed with the HTBI primer set. MiXCR, applied by TCRdb to the multiplex PCR reads, yields one record per CDR3 protein. The table lists 390,000 or so distinct CDR3 sequences, 14% to 15% of them singletons. The CDR3 spans 16 residues. Trimming cost V 3 bases and J 0 bases, with 15 bases left between them. Germline V gene lookup returns CDR1 SGHTA and CDR2 FQGNSA. Not enrolled were patients with uncontrolled infection, other autoimmune disease, pregnancy or lactation. The sequence was collected from a man between 18 and 35 years old with Graves' ophthalmopathy. The rearrangement links TRBV7-2 to TRBJ2-7; D possibly corresponds to TRBD2 (6 bases). The source material was blood. CDR3 nucleotides: TGTGCCAGCAGCTTGGCCGCCGACGGGAGCTCCTACGAGCAGTACTTC. Protein sequence: CASSLAADGSSYEQYF. Supplemented by reference TRBV7-2 and TRBJ2-7, the full variable domain reads GAGVSQSPSNKVTEKGKDVELRCDPISGHTALYWYRQSLGQGLEFLIYFQGNSAPDKSGLPSDRFSAERTGGSVSTLTIQRTQQEDSAVYLCASSLAADGSSYEQYFGPGTRLTVT.